Listed below are T cell receptor beta chains from one sample, sequenced in a study of blood T cell repertoires in COVID-19. Sequencing was performed with immunoSEQ multiplex PCR; in TCRdb, only in-frame clones are kept and a portion is missing. Seen here are around 250,000 clones, about 88% observed once, and the top ten hold 5.5% to 7.5%. The sample was peripheral blood. Source of these receptors: a woman in her 70s with active or convalescent COVID-19. The CDR3 runs from the conserved cysteine through the conserved F or W. A D gene is named only where the DNA matches it firmly. Not all rows give a size; the values are once, few, many and, for expanded clones, a class.

J gene | clone size | V gene | D gene | CDR3 DNA | CDR3 protein
TRBJ2-7 | - | TRBV2 | TRBD1 | TGTGCCAGCAGTGAAACTGGGACAGGGGTCCCCCACGAGCAGTACTTC | CASSETGTGVPHEQYF
TRBJ2-1 | - | TRBV7-9 | - | TGTGCCAGCAGCCGGACGGGGACAAAAGGGAACAATGAGCAGTTCTTC | CASSRTGTKGNNEQFF
TRBJ2-5 | once | TRBV19 | TRBD1 | TGTGCCAGTAGTAGACAGGGGGCGCGTCTAGAGACCCAGTACTTC | CASSRQGARLETQYF
TRBJ2-7 | - | TRBV11-1 | TRBD2 | TGTGCCAGCAGCTGGTCTAGCGGGGGGTCCTACGAGCAGTACTTC | CASSWSSGGSYEQYF
TRBJ1-2 | - | TRBV5-1 | TRBD1 | TGCGCCAGCAACAGGGGGCGCGGGGCTAACTATGGCTACACCTTC | CASNRGRGANYGYTF
TRBJ2-7 | - | TRBV5-6 | - | TGTGCTAGCAGCTTGACTAGAGGCGGCGAGCAGTACTTC | CASSLTRGGEQYF
TRBJ1-2 | - | TRBV9 | TRBD1 | TGTGCCAGCAGCCCACAATGGGACAGGGCTGGCTACACCTTC | CASSPQWDRAGYTF
TRBJ1-2 | - | TRBV9 | TRBD1 | TGTGCCAGCAGCGGTAGACCCAAAGGGGGCGGGGATCATGGCTACACCTTC | CASSGRPKGGGDHGYTF
TRBJ1-2 | few | TRBV9 | - | TGTGCCAGCAGCGTTCAGGGAGGATACGGCTACACCTTC | CASSVQGGYGYTF
TRBJ1-2 | - | TRBV11-2 | TRBD1 | TGTGCCAGCAGCTTTCCCCGGGACAGGGGGCCGGGCTACACCTTC | CASSFPRDRGPGYTF
TRBJ1-2 | few | TRBV7-9 | - | TGTGCCAGCAGCCCATCAATAGGGGGACGGACCTATGGCTACACCTTC | CASSPSIGGRTYGYTF
TRBJ1-2 | - | TRBV15 | - | TGTGCCACCAGCAGAGATGGGGCAGGCGCTAACTATGGCTACACCTTC | CATSRDGAGANYGYTF
TRBJ2-7 | - | TRBV12-3/TRBV12-4 | TRBD1 | TGTGCCAGCAGGCCAACAGGGGGCCACGAGCAGTACTTC | CASRPTGGHEQYF
TRBJ2-5 | - | TRBV29-1 | - | TGCAGCGTTGTAGAAGGGGTGGGAGAGACCCAGTACTTC | CSVVEGVGETQYF
TRBJ1-1 | - | TRBV11-2 | - | TGTGCCAGCAGCTTAGTAGGGGTGCATGAAGCTTTCTTT | CASSLVGVHEAFF
TRBJ2-1 | - | TRBV7-2 | - | TGTGCCAGCAAACCGGCAGGGCAAAACAATGAGCAGTTCTTC | CASKPAGQNNEQFF
TRBJ1-5 | - | TRBV19 | TRBD1 | TGTGCCAGTAGTCCGGACAGGGGGCACAATCAGCCCCAGCATTTT | CASSPDRGHNQPQHF
TRBJ1-2 | - | TRBV7-3 | - | TGTGCCAGTCGACAGAACTATGGCTACACCTTC | CASRQNYGYTF
TRBJ1-2 | - | TRBV7-2 | - | TGTGCCAGCAGCTCCGGGACTTCCTATGGCTACACCTTC | CASSSGTSYGYTF
TRBJ1-1 | - | TRBV29-1 | TRBD1 | TGCAGCGTTGCGACCAGAAACAGGGGTACAGCTTTCTTT | CSVATRNRGTAFF
TRBJ2-2 | - | TRBV27 | TRBD1 | TGTGCCAGCCGATATACGACAGGGAGCACCGGGGAGCTGTTTTTT | CASRYTTGSTGELFF
TRBJ1-5 | - | TRBV5-6 | - | TGTGCCAGCAGCCCCAAAAGTAGGAGTAGTTATCAGCCCCAGCATTTT | CASSPKSRSSYQPQHF
TRBJ2-2 | few | TRBV6-5 | - | TGTGCCAGCAGTCCAATCATCACCGGGGAGCTGTTTTTT | CASSPIITGELFF
TRBJ2-5 | few | TRBV5-6 | - | TGTGCCAGCAGCCTACAGGGACGAGAGACCCAGTACTTC | CASSLQGRETQYF
TRBJ1-5 | once | TRBV7-2 | - | TGTGCCAGCAGCTTAGGACACTTAGGCAATCAGCCCCAGCATTTT | CASSLGHLGNQPQHF
TRBJ1-3 | - | TRBV10-1 | - | TGCGCCAGCAGTGAGCAGGGTAGGGATAAGGGGTCTGGAAACACCATATATTTT | CASSEQGRDKGSGNTIYF
TRBJ2-7 | - | TRBV27 | TRBD1 | TGTGCCAGCAGGACAGGGATCTCATCCCCAAAATACGAGCAGTACTTC | CASRTGISSPKYEQYF
TRBJ1-4 | once | TRBV4-2 | TRBD1 | TGTGCCAGCAGCTGGAGGGGGACAGGATTAACTAATGAAAAACTGTTTTTT | CASSWRGTGLTNEKLFF
TRBJ1-6 | once | TRBV27 | TRBD1 | TGTGCCAGCAGTCTATCGACAGGGACATTTAATTCACCCCTCCACTTT | CASSLSTGTFNSPLHF
TRBJ2-2 | few | TRBV3-1/TRBV3-2 | TRBD1 | TGTGCCAGCAGCCAATATGTGATGGGGGGGACAGGGAAACACACCGGGGAGCTGTTTTTT | CASSQYVMGGTGKHTGELFF
TRBJ2-2 | - | TRBV5-4 | TRBD2 | TGTGCCAGCAGCTTGCTAGCGGGGGGGCACGGGGAGCTGTTTTTT | CASSLLAGGHGELFF
TRBJ2-1 | - | TRBV3-1/TRBV3-2 | - | TGTGCCAGCAGCAACAGGGATGAGCAGTTCTTC | CASSNRDEQFF
TRBJ1-1 | - | TRBV4-1 | - | TGCGCCAGCAGACCCGGCGGGGGAGGGGGGACTGAAGCTTTCTTT | CASRPGGGGGTEAFF
TRBJ2-1 | - | TRBV9 | - | TGTGCCAGCAGCGTAGCTATGGTTGATGAGCAGTTCTTC | CASSVAMVDEQFF
TRBJ1-1 | - | TRBV27 | - | TGTGCCAGCAGCCTCGGACAGAGTGAAGCTTTCTTT | CASSLGQSEAFF
TRBJ1-4 | - | TRBV19 | - | TGTGCCAGTAGGAAATACGACAGACCAACTAATGAAAAACTGTTTTTT | CASRKYDRPTNEKLFF
TRBJ1-4 | few | TRBV18 | - | TGTGCCAGCTCAACTGGTTATGAAAAACTGTTTTTT | CASSTGYEKLFF
TRBJ2-1 | - | TRBV5-1 | TRBD2 | TGCGCCAGCAGCCCCCTAGCGGGAGCCTACAATGAGCAGTTCTTC | CASSPLAGAYNEQFF
TRBJ1-5 | - | TRBV28 | - | TGTGCCAGCATGCCAGGGGCCAGTAGCAATCAGCCCCAGCATTTT | CASMPGASSNQPQHF
TRBJ2-1 | - | TRBV5-1 | TRBD1 | TGCGCCAGCAGCTTGGACAGGGGGCGCCTGGATGAGCAGTTCTTC | CASSLDRGRLDEQFF
TRBJ1-2 | - | TRBV6-1 | TRBD1 | TGTGCCAGCAGTGAACCGACAGGGAGCAATGGCTACACCTTC | CASSEPTGSNGYTF
TRBJ1-6 | - | TRBV4-3 | - | TGCGCCAGCAGCCAAGAACAGACGCCAAATTCACCCCTCCACTTT | CASSQEQTPNSPLHF
TRBJ2-1 | - | TRBV6-6 | - | TGTGCCACTAAACCCGGGGGACAGCCAGACAATGAGCAGTTCTTC | CATKPGGQPDNEQFF
TRBJ1-1 | - | TRBV12-3/TRBV12-4 | - | TGTGCCAGCAGCGCCGCGGCGAACACTGAAGCTTTCTTT | CASSAAANTEAFF
TRBJ2-7 | few | TRBV5-1 | TRBD1 | TGCGCCACCGCCGGTAGGACAGGGTCCCGCGAGCAGTACTTC | CATAGRTGSREQYF
TRBJ2-1 | - | TRBV7-2 | TRBD1 | TGTGCCAGCAGCTCCCGACAGGGGATTGAGCAGTTCTTC | CASSSRQGIEQFF
TRBJ2-5 | - | TRBV9 | - | TGTGCCAGCAGCGGGGGACTGCAAGAGACCCAGTACTTC | CASSGGLQETQYF